This T cell receptor beta chain derives from a study of shared T cell receptors in the human thymus. The CDR3 length is 14 residues. V lost 6 bases, J lost 6 bases, and 5 bases stayed unmatched. In germline, CDR1 is MDHEN, CDR2 SYDVKM. Sequencing was performed with immunoSEQ multiplex PCR; in TCRdb, only in-frame clones are kept and a portion is missing. Found here are roughly 68,000 clones, about 95% of them singletons; the top ten hold roughly 0.033%. The origin of this receptor is a human donor. Material for sequencing was thymocytes. The chain is built from TRBV28 and TRBJ2-3; 11 bases line up with TRBD2. CDR3 protein: CASSRLAGRDTQYF. CDR3 nucleotides: TGTGCCAGCAGCAGACTAGCGGGGAGGGATACGCAGTATTTT.